Listed below are T cell receptor beta chains from one sample, sequenced in a study of Ad26.COV2.S vaccination and SARS-CoV-2 variants. TCRdb keeps only in-frame clones here, not all; method: immunoSEQ multiplex PCR. Of about 410,000 clones in the sample, around 89% are singletons; the top ten hold about 2%. Sample: peripheral blood, taken in a trial of Ad26.COV2.S vaccine versus placebo. Receptors originate from a person aged 18-60 years who received the Ad26.COV2.S COVID-19 vaccine or a placebo. Each CDR3 is given with its conserved first and last residue. D genes are given only for firm matches. Only some rows state a clone size, as once, few, many or a class for expanded clones.

TRBV5-8	NA	TRBJ1-1	NA	CASSAGSGRTEAFF	TGTGCCAGCAGCGCGGGATCCGGTAGGACTGAAGCTTTCTTT
TRBV3-1/TRBV3-2	TRBD2	TRBJ2-7	NA	CASSHFGLAVSYEQYF	TGTGCCAGCAGCCACTTCGGACTAGCGGTTTCCTACGAGCAGTACTTC
TRBV28	TRBD1	TRBJ1-2	NA	CASSLWTGGYGYTF	TGTGCCAGCAGTTTATGGACAGGGGGCTATGGCTACACCTTC
TRBV18	NA	TRBJ2-1	NA	CASSPVGNEQFF	TGTGCCAGCTCACCGGTGGGCAATGAGCAGTTCTTC
TRBV7-9	NA	TRBJ2-1	NA	CASSLGVLDYNEQFF	TGTGCCAGCAGCTTAGGGGTTCTAGACTACAATGAGCAGTTCTTC
TRBV5-1	NA	TRBJ2-7	NA	CASSFDYEQYF	TGCGCCAGCAGCTTTGACTACGAGCAGTACTTC
TRBV18	NA	TRBJ2-5	once	CASSPPSGGIQETQYF	TGTGCCAGCTCACCACCGAGTGGCGGCATCCAAGAGACCCAGTACTTC
TRBV5-5	NA	TRBJ1-1	NA	CASSLRGADNTEAFF	TGTGCCAGCAGCTTGAGGGGGGCGGACAACACTGAAGCTTTCTTT
TRBV28	NA	TRBJ2-3	NA	CASRSFLRGRQNTDTQYF	TGTGCCAGCAGAAGTTTTTTACGCGGAAGGCAAAACACAGATACGCAGTATTTT
TRBV5-4	NA	TRBJ1-2	NA	CASSAVGHSVGNYGYTF	TGTGCCAGCAGCGCCGTGGGACATTCGGTGGGTAACTATGGCTACACCTTC
TRBV10-3	NA	TRBJ1-3	NA	CAISDSGSWVSGNTIYF	TGTGCCATCAGCGATTCAGGGTCGTGGGTTTCTGGAAACACCATATATTTT